The text below deals with one T cell receptor (beta chain). The sample belongs to a study of blood T cell repertoires in COVID-19. Background on the study: Samples taken during acute and convalescent COVID-19 were collected in the United States, Italy and Spain. The analysed material was cDNA or gDNA that came from T cells, B-cell-depleted T cells, or PBMCs.

Only in-frame clones appear in the TCRdb table, and some are missing; sequencing was by immunoSEQ multiplex PCR. Of approximately 300,000 clones listed, over 75% are singletons. This CDR3 spans 17 amino acids. Germline trimming cut 2 bases from V and 4 bases from J; bases unmatched to any gene: 4. Germline CDR1 and CDR2: SGHTA and FQGNSA. The chain links TRBV7-2 to TRBJ2-3, with 15 bases identical to TRBD2. The clonotype originates from a man aged 45-65 years with active or convalescent COVID-19. The sequencing sample was made of peripheral blood. Here the CDR3 DNA reads TGTGCCAGCAGCTTAAAGGGACTAGCGGGGGGCGCAGATACGCAGTATTTT. Translated: CASSLKGLAGGADTQYF.